Sequencing of this T cell receptor (beta chain) was carried out in a study of blood T cell repertoires in COVID-19. Study-wide context: Nucleic acid was either cDNA or gDNA, and it came from T cells, B-cell-depleted T cells, or PBMCs.

This CDR3 spans 16 amino acids. Germline V lookup: CDR1 LNHDA, CDR2 SQIVND (reference sequence). The J segment lost 5 bases and the V segment lost 3 bases, leaving 9 bases of the junction unmatched. The authors' processing: Amplification of reference gene primers provided the estimated nucleated cell counts. This table comes from immunoSEQ multiplex PCR, and its TCRdb copy is limited to in-frame clones, with some not included. That table gives V, J and clone size, and the DNA gave D and trimming. The sample has 150,000 to 200,000 clones; about 85% are singletons. The J gene is TRBJ2-1, the V gene TRBV19; 8 bases line up with TRBD2. The origin of this receptor is a human donor with acute or convalescent COVID-19. The donor label of this sample is uncertain. Material for sequencing was peripheral blood. The CDR3 sequence: CASSIPRTGGHNEQFF. The CDR3, as DNA: TGTGCCAGTAGTATCCCTAGAACGGGGGGGCACAATGAGCAGTTCTTC.